The clone carrying this TCR beta chain came up once. Its antigen is currently unknown. Time point of the sample: pretreatment peripheral blood. This entry comes from a study of PD-L1 blockade in urothelial cancer. The method was immunoSEQ multiplex PCR; TCRdb's version includes in-frame clones alone and lacks a portion of them. In the table there are roughly 51,000 clones, just over 85% of which are singletons. Regarding the study as a whole: Prediction of better survival came from below-median pretreatment blood TCR clonality.

Germline V CDR1 and CDR2: SNHLY, FYNNEI. CDR3 length: 19 amino acids. Losses at the gene ends were 4 bases for V and 0 bases for J; bases not matched to a gene: 15. The TCR originated in a man aged 60 to 69 with urothelial cancer. The source was PBMCs, collected around atezolizumab (anti-PD-L1) treatment. The V gene is TRBV2, the J gene TRBJ2-1, with 7 positions matching TRBD2. CDR3 sequence (DNA): TGTGCCAGCAGTGGGGGGGGTGCTAGCGGCCGTCACTCCTACAATGAGCAGTTCTTC. Protein product: CASSGGGASGRHSYNEQFF.